This T cell receptor beta chain originates from a study of T cell responses to AZD1222 COVID-19 vaccine. Some second doses came at about 4 weeks and others at about 12 weeks; these were pooled. Clones were sequenced by immunoSEQ multiplex PCR, and TCRdb holds only the in-frame ones, with some missing. This sample has fewer than 150,000 clones; approximately 90% occur once, and the top ten carry 3.1%. Germline loops: CDR1 MDHEN, CDR2 SYDVKM. V lost 6 bases, J lost 8 bases, and 8 bases stayed unmatched. This CDR3 contains 14 residues. This clonotype originated in an adult who received the AZD1222 COVID-19 vaccine. The material was peripheral blood, obtained 28 days after the second AZD1222 dose. The genes are TRBV28 and TRBJ1-4; 8 bases map to TRBD1. This chain's CDR3 is CASSSGTGGEKLFF. The CDR3 bases are TGTGCCAGCAGCTCAGGGACAGGTGGGGAAAAACTGTTTTTT.